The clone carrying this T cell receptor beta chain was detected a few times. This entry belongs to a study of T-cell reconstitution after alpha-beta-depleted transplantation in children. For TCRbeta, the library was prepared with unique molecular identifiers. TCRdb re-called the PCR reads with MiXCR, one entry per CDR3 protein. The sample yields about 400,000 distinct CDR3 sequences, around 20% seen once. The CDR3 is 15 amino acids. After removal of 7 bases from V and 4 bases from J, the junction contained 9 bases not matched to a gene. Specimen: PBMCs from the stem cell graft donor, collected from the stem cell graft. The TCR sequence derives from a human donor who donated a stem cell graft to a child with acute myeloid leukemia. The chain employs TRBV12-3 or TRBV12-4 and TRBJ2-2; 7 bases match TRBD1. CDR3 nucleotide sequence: TGTGCCAGCACCCTGGGGACAGCAAGCACCGGGGAGCTGTTTTTT. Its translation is CASTLGTASTGELFF.